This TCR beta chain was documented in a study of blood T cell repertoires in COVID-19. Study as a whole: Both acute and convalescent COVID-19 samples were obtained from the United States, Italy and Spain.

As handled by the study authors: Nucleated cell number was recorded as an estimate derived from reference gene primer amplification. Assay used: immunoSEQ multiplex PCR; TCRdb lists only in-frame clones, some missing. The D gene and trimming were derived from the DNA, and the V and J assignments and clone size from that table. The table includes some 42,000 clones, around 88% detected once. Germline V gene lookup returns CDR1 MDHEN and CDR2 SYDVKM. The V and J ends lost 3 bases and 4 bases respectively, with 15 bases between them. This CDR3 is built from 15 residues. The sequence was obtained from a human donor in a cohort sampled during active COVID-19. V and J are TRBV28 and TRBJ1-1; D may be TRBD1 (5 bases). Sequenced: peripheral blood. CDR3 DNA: TGTGCCAGCAGTTTTGGGGCGCCGAGGACCACTGAAGCTTTCTTT. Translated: CASSFGAPRTTEAFF.